The clone carrying this T cell receptor (beta chain) was recorded many times. Its antigen is as yet unknown. This entry is derived from a study of neurological immune-mediated disorders. Findings and limits, study-wide: Multiple sclerosis patients had less TCR clonal expansion than even healthy controls, unlike HTLV-1-associated myelopathy. None of the CDR3 amino acid sequences found in expanded clones was shared across subjects. This suggests that the TCR-beta repertoires were private in all groups.

Synthesis of cDNA used 5'RACE (with 10-nucleotide random UMIs). A single record per CDR3 protein comes from TCRdb applying MiXCR to the 5' RACE reads. The sample holds tens of thousands of distinct CDR3 sequences, 3.5% seen once. V lost 5 bases to trimming and J lost 6 bases, with 16 bases between them. This CDR3 has 15 residues. The V gene's germline CDR1 is SEHNR and CDR2 FQNEAQ (reference sequence). The source of this sequence is a woman in her forties or fifties with multiple sclerosis. The chain combines TRBV7-9 with TRBJ1-4; D might be TRBD1 (6 bases). Sequencing input: PBMCs. The CDR3 DNA reads TGTGCCAGCAGCCCAGGGGCAGCCCCCGATGAAAAACTGTTTTTT. Protein: CASSPGAAPDEKLFF.